Below are 21 T cell receptor beta chains sequenced from a single sample in a study of cytotoxic CD8 clonotypes in ibrutinib-treated CLL. Data came from immunoSEQ multiplex PCR; TCRdb stores just in-frame clones and leaves some out. The repertoire consists of fewer than 50,000 clones, with 60% to 75% occurring once and the leading ten covering roughly 13%. Sequenced here: PBMCs, sampled after 12 months of ibrutinib treatment. Every receptor here comes from a human donor with chronic lymphocytic leukemia.

CDR3 residues: CASSLTVNQPQHF. In nucleotides, the CDR3 is TGTGCCAGCAGCTTAACTGTAAATCAGCCCCAGCATTTT. The gene calls are TRBV7-3 and TRBJ1-5; no reliable D call. The CDR3 runs 13 residues. Germline CDR1 and CDR2: SGHTA and FQGTGA. Trimming removed 0 bases from V and 4 bases from J, with 4 bases in between.

The rearrangement joins TRBV28 to TRBJ2-5; 8 bases align to TRBD1. CDR3 size: 17 residues. V lost 5 bases, J lost 1 base, and 12 bases stayed unmatched. Germline loops: CDR1 MDHEN, CDR2 SYDVKM. CDR3 loop: CASSPPQGALAQETQYF. The CDR3 coding sequence is TGTGCCAGCAGTCCCCCCCAGGGGGCGCTGGCCCAAGAGACCCAGTACTTC.

This chain links TRBV7-2 with TRBJ1-4, with 8 bases identical to TRBD1. J gave up 7 bases and V 3 bases, and 4 bases lay outside the gene matches. The V gene's germline CDR1 is SGHTA and CDR2 FQGNSA. This CDR3 contains 14 residues. Written as DNA, the CDR3 is TGTGCCAGCAGCTTCACAGGGGGTAGTGAAAAACTGTTTTTT. Its protein is CASSFTGGSEKLFF.

Written as DNA, the CDR3 is TGCGCCAGCCTCGAAGCTGGGGCCAACGTCCTGACTTTC. Amino acids: CASLEAGANVLTF. V and J are TRBV5-1 and TRBJ2-6; D is unresolved. The CDR3 is 13 residues long. Trimming left V 7 bases short and J 2 bases short, with 7 bases between. Germline assignment: CDR1 SGHRS and CDR2 YFSETQ.

The chain recombines TRBV19 with TRBJ2-7; the match to TRBD2 covers 7 bases. The V gene's germline CDR1 is LNHDA and CDR2 SQIVND (reference sequence). V shed 3 bases and J 5 bases; nucleotides not matched to a gene: 1. The CDR3 sequence is 12 residues long. The CDR3 sequence: CASSMGGDEQYF. The CDR3 DNA follows: TGTGCCAGTAGTATGGGAGGGGACGAGCAGTACTTC.

The chain links TRBV5-1 to TRBJ2-5; no firm D call. The CDR3 totals 15 residues. Trimming shortened V by 4 bases and J by 3 bases, and 16 bases separated the two germline ends. The germline CDR1 and CDR2 sequences are SGHRS and YFSETQ. Here the CDR3 DNA reads TGCGCCAGCAGCGGAATTAGTAGGAGAGAAGAGACCCAGTACTTC. Translation gives CASSGISRREETQYF. The full variable domain, its missing parts supplied by reference TRBV5-1 and TRBJ2-5, is KAGVTQTPRYLIKTRGQQVTLSCSPISGHRSVSWYQQTPGQGLQFLFEYFSETQRNKGNFPGRFSGRQFSNSRSEMNVSTLELGDSALYLCASSGISRREETQYFGPGTRLLVL.

This clone was seen a handful of times. In DNA form, the CDR3 reads TGTGCCAGCAGTTATTCCAACTCCTACGAGCAGTACTTC. Protein product: CASSYSNSYEQYF. The rearrangement joins TRBV6-5 to TRBJ2-7; D not resolved. Germline CDR1 is MNHEY and CDR2 is SVGAGI. The V end was cut by 3 bases, the J end by 0 bases, with 6 bases between. This CDR3 is 13 amino acids long.

This clone has just a few counts. The chain has TRBV27 and TRBJ2-7; 7 nucleotides match TRBD1. The CDR3 contains 12 residues. Germline lookup yields CDR1 MNHEY and CDR2 SMNVEV (reference sequence). The J segment lost 4 bases and the V segment lost 8 bases, leaving 5 bases of the junction unmatched. This CDR3 is CASRGGAYEQYF. CDR3 nucleotide sequence: TGTGCCAGCCGAGGGGGCGCGTACGAGCAGTACTTC.

This chain uses TRBV19 with TRBJ1-1; 8 bases align to TRBD1. The CDR3 is made up of 15 amino acids. The germline V gene encodes CDR1 LNHDA and CDR2 SQIVND (reference sequence). After removal of 7 bases from V and 0 bases from J, the junction contained 7 bases not matched to a gene. CDR3 sequence (DNA): TGTGCCAGTACCATGGCAGGGGGCCTGAACACTGAAGCTTTCTTT. It specifies CASTMAGGLNTEAFF.

The gene calls are TRBV7-2 and TRBJ1-5; D is unresolved. CDR1 SGHTA and CDR2 FQGNSA come from the germline V gene. The V end lost 1 base, the J end lost 6 bases, and 10 bases lay between the germline ends. The CDR3 covers 14 residues. For the CDR3, the DNA is TGTGCCAGCAGCTTAGGGGTTGTGGGTCAGCCCCAGCATTTT. Protein product: CASSLGVVGQPQHF.

Only one count was recorded for this clone. The V and J genes are TRBV18 and TRBJ2-2; D possibly corresponds to TRBD1 (5 bases). This CDR3 spans 16 amino acids. Germline assignment: CDR1 KGHSH and CDR2 LQKENI. Between the trimmed V and J ends, which lost 0 bases and 2 bases, there was a span of 10 bases. The CDR3 loop is CASSPPNGQNTGELFF. The CDR3 DNA reads TGTGCCAGCTCACCACCGAACGGACAAAACACCGGGGAGCTGTTTTTT.

The V and J genes are TRBV11-2 and TRBJ2-1; 10 bases agree with TRBD2. This CDR3 region has 16 residues. The V segment lost 3 bases and the J segment 7 bases; nucleotides outside the gene matches: 9. CDR1 is SGHAT and CDR2 is FQNNGV in the germline V gene. CDR3 region: CASSFLAGAQGNEQFF. CDR3 in DNA: TGTGCCAGCAGCTTCCTAGCGGGAGCACAGGGAAATGAGCAGTTCTTC.

The rearrangement joins TRBV7-8 to TRBJ2-7, with TRBD2 identical over 9 bases. This CDR3 has 15 residues. The V and J ends lost 3 bases and 2 bases, in that order; junction bases with no gene match: 5. Germline values: CDR1 SGHVS, CDR2 FQNEAQ. CDR3 amino acids: CASSFGLALAYEQYF. DNA of the CDR3: TGTGCCAGCAGCTTCGGACTAGCGTTAGCCTACGAGCAGTACTTC.

The V call is TRBV6-1, the J call TRBJ2-7; no definite D call. Germline-derived CDR1 and CDR2 are MNHNS and SASEGT. The V end was cut by 2 bases, the J end by 2 bases, with 10 bases between. The CDR3 has 14 residues. CDR3 sequence: CASSEMGWTYEQYF. As DNA, the CDR3 is TGTGCCAGCAGTGAAATGGGATGGACCTACGAGCAGTACTTC.

The J gene is TRBJ2-7, the V gene TRBV28, with 12 positions matching TRBD2. CDR3 size: 12 residues. The trim removed 5 bases at V and 10 bases at J, leaving 3 bases unmatched. Per the germline V gene, CDR1 is MDHEN and CDR2 is SYDVKM. CDR3 bases: TGTGCCAGCAGTGCGACTAGCGGGAGACAGTACTTC. Amino acids: CASSATSGRQYF.

The V call is TRBV7-9, the J call TRBJ1-2, with TRBD1 identical over 7 bases. J gave up 0 bases and V 4 bases, and 8 bases lay outside the gene matches. Germline values: CDR1 SEHNR, CDR2 FQNEAQ (reference sequence). The CDR3 has 16 residues. The CDR3 nucleotides are TGTGCCAGCAGCTACGACAGGGCCCAAGCTAACTATGGCTACACCTTC. Its translation: CASSYDRAQANYGYTF. Looking up the rest from reference TRBV7-9 and TRBJ1-2 gives the full variable domain: DTGVSQNPRHKITKRGQNVTFRCDPISEHNRLYWYRQTLGQGPEFLTYFQNEAQLEKSRLLSDRFSAERPKGSFSTLEIQRTEQGDSAMYLCASSYDRAQANYGYTFGSGTRLTVV.

In this sample, this clone turned up a few times. The chain links TRBV5-1 to TRBJ2-2, with a possible D match to TRBD2 (5 bases). The CDR3 is 15 amino acids. With 1 base removed from V and 6 bases from J, the gap between germline ends came to 13 bases. Germline V lookup: CDR1 SGHRS, CDR2 YFSETQ. CDR3 amino acids: CASSLRGPSSGELFF. CDR3 nucleotides: TGCGCCAGCAGCTTGCGAGGGCCTTCGTCCGGGGAGCTGTTTTTT.

This clone was counted at least ten times. The chain recombines TRBV19 with TRBJ1-5; no definite D call. The CDR3 totals 16 residues. CDR1 and CDR2 (germline): LNHDA, SQIVND (reference sequence). Trimming left V 10 bases short and J 4 bases short, with 23 bases between. The CDR3 DNA reads as TGTGCCACCAAAACACCTACGCGGGGAGGAAATCAGCCCCAGCATTTT. Its translation is CATKTPTRGGNQPQHF.

DNA for the CDR3: TGTGCCAGCAGCTCCTACTACAATGAGCAGTTCTTC. Encoded protein: CASSSYYNEQFF. The chain recombines TRBV7-6 with TRBJ2-1; D is uncertain. The CDR3 is made up of 12 amino acids. CDR1 is SGHVS and CDR2 is FNYEAQ in the germline V gene. V gave up 4 bases and J gave up 3 bases, with 4 bases separating them.

Only a few counts were recorded for this clone. The rearrangement links TRBV5-1 to TRBJ1-2; D possibly corresponds to TRBD1 (5 bases). Germline CDR1 is SGHRS and CDR2 is YFSETQ. This CDR3 comprises 13 residues. Trimming left V 4 bases short and J 7 bases short, with 14 bases between. The CDR3 nucleotides are TGCGCCAGCAGCGGCGAGGAAGGGGCTGGCTACACCTTC. This sequence encodes CASSGEEGAGYTF.

The chain employs TRBV2 and TRBJ2-1; 8 bases line up with TRBD1. J gave up 5 bases and V 6 bases, and 3 bases lay outside the gene matches. This CDR3 has 13 amino acids. Germline V gives CDR1 SNHLY, CDR2 FYNNEI. The CDR3 protein is CASRPTGDNEQFF. For the CDR3, the DNA is TGTGCCAGCAGGCCGACAGGGGACAATGAGCAGTTCTTC.